These 11 T cell receptor beta chains share one sample of origin, sequenced in a study of T cells in Graves' hyperthyroidism and ophthalmopathy. Authors of the study amplified TCR beta CDR3 regions from RNA transcripts. First-round RT-PCR targeting the TCR CDR3 was performed with the HTBI primer set. In TCRdb, the multiplex PCR reads were re-called with MiXCR into one record per CDR3 protein. The sample has a few hundred thousand distinct CDR3 sequences, 13% to 15% seen once. Sequencing was done on a sample of blood. These receptors all stem from a woman aged 40 to 50 with Graves' hyperthyroidism.

The chain's CDR3 is CASSLVPESYEQYF. In DNA, the CDR3 is TGTGCCAGCAGTTTAGTTCCGGAATCCTACGAGCAGTACTTC. This chain joins TRBV28 and TRBJ2-7, with D hard to call. Trimming pared 2 bases from V and 1 base from J, leaving 9 bases between. Per germline, CDR1 MDHEN and CDR2 SYDVKM. The CDR3 runs 14 residues. Based on the CDR3 plus reference TRBV28 and TRBJ2-7, the full variable domain is DVKVTQSSRYLVKRTGEKVFLECVQDMDHENMFWYRQDPGLGLRLIYFSYDVKMKEKGDIPEGYSVSREKKERFSLILESASTNQTSMYLCASSLVPESYEQYFGPGTRLTVT.

V and J are TRBV12-3 or TRBV12-4 and TRBJ2-3, with 10 bases fitting TRBD2. CDR3 length: 16 residues. Trimming cost V 6 bases and J 2 bases; bases outside gene matches: 8. The CDR3 nucleotides read TGTGCCAGCAGGCCTAGCGGGAGCGCCTTCACAGATACGCAGTATTTT. It is translated as CASRPSGSAFTDTQYF.

This clonotype was seen ten or more times. The CDR3, as DNA: TGTGCCAGCAGTCGAAACCACAGGGAAACGGGCCCCGATAGCAATCAGCCCCAGCATTTT. Protein: CASSRNHRETGPDSNQPQHF. The rearrangement joins TRBV28 to TRBJ1-5; perhaps TRBD1 as D (6 bases). Germline V gene sequence: CDR1 MDHEN, CDR2 SYDVKM. Trimming took 5 bases from V and 0 from J, leaving 26 bases between them. This CDR3 contains 20 residues.

The gene calls are TRBV20-1 and TRBJ2-2; no clear D. Trimming pared 4 bases from V and 1 base from J, leaving 10 bases between. CDR1 is DFQATT and CDR2 is SNEGSKA in the germline V gene (reference sequence). This CDR3 is 14 amino acids long. The DNA for the CDR3 is TGCAGTGCTAACCAAGTGGGGAACACCGGGGAGCTGTTTTTT. Translation gives CSANQVGNTGELFF.

Turning to this clonotype: Possible read error: a much larger clone is one base away. The chain couples TRBV6-1 to TRBJ2-3; tentatively, D is TRBD2 (6 bases). The CDR3 is 16 amino acids. Germline V gene sequence: CDR1 MNHNS, CDR2 SASEGT. Trimming cost V 7 bases and J 4 bases, with 21 bases left between them. The CDR3 reads CASTPRLASFADTQYF. CDR3 sequence (DNA): TGTGCCAGCACTCCTCGGCTAGCGAGTTTCGCAGATACGCAGTATTTT.

This clonotype has a count of ten or more. The chain links TRBV5-5 to TRBJ1-1; D ambiguous. Per germline, CDR1 SGHKS and CDR2 YYEKEE (reference sequence). Trimming stripped 2 bases from V and 1 base from J, with 12 bases between. This CDR3 has 15 residues. CDR3 in amino acids: CASSFLSRGNTEAFF. The CDR3 nucleotides are TGTGCCAGCAGCTTTTTATCCAGAGGGAACACTGAAGCTTTCTTT.

This clonotype was seen repeatedly, ten times or more. J is TRBJ1-1 and V is TRBV11-3; D perhaps matches TRBD1 (6 bases). CDR1 is SGHNT and CDR2 is YENEEA in the germline V gene. This CDR3 spans 18 amino acids. Trimming took off 0 bases at V and 2 bases at J, with 19 bases between the two ends. CDR3 in amino acids: CASSLEGRGSTENTEAFF. CDR3 DNA sequence: TGTGCCAGCAGCTTAGAAGGGAGGGGGTCTACCGAAAACACTGAAGCTTTCTTT.

Turning to this clonotype: An end of the junction does not agree with germline; a read error may underlie this. The chain couples TRBV12-3 or TRBV12-4 to TRBJ2-2; 7 bases agree with TRBD2. The CDR3 totals 14 residues. CDR3 loop: CTSSLVFGGGELFF. The CDR3 nucleotides read TGTACCAGCAGTTTAGTCTTCGGGGGGGGGGAGCTGTTTTTT.

For the CDR3, the DNA is TGTGCCAGCAGGTCCAAGGTCTTAGGGGAGACCCAGTACTTC. It specifies CASRSKVLGETQYF. V and J are TRBV7-6 and TRBJ2-5; D is uncertain. Germline-derived CDR1 and CDR2 are SGHVS and FNYEAQ. V was pared by 6 bases and J by 5 bases, with 16 bases between. The CDR3 extends over 14 amino acids.

This clonotype has at least ten counts. V is TRBV11-2 and J is TRBJ2-7, with 10 positions matching TRBD1. Germline CDR1 reads SGHAT; CDR2 reads FQNNGV. This CDR3 contains 15 residues. Trimming removed 1 base from V and 3 bases from J; junction bases left unmatched: 3. The DNA for the CDR3 is TGTGCCAGCAGCTTAGCGACAGGGGGCGGCTACGAGCAGTACTTC. It translates to CASSLATGGGYEQYF.

This clonotype was observed a handful of times. The chain employs TRBV7-2 and TRBJ2-1, with D perhaps matching TRBD2 (6 bases). The V and J ends lost 5 bases and 7 bases respectively, with 12 bases between them. The CDR3 spans 13 residues. Germline values: CDR1 SGHTA, CDR2 FQGNSA. The CDR3 nucleotides are TGTGCCAGCAGCCCACAGGCGGGGAATGAGCAGTTCTTC. It translates to CASSPQAGNEQFF.